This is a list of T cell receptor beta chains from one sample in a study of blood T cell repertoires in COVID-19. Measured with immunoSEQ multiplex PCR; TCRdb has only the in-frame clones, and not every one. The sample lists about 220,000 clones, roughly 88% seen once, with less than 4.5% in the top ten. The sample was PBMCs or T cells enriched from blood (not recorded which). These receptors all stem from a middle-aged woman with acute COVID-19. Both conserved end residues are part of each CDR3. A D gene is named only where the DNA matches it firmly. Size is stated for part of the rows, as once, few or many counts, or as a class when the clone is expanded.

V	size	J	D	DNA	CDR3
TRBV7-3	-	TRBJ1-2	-	TGTGCCAGCAGCTTAAGTCCAGGGTCGATAGATGGCTACACCTTC	CASSLSPGSIDGYTF
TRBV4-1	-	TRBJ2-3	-	TGCGCCAGCAGCCAAGTGGTCAGTACCACAGATACGCAGTATTTT	CASSQVVSTTDTQYF
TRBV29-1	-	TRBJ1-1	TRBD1	TGCAGCGTAGTATCCTCACAGGGGTTCGGAGCTTTCTTT	CSVVSSQGFGAFF
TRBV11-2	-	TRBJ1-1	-	TGTGCCAGCAGCTTGGCGGTGGACACTGAAGCTTTCTTT	CASSLAVDTEAFF
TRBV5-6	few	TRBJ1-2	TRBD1	TGTGCCAGCAGCGCTTGGGACAGAAGATTCTATGGCTACACCTTC	CASSAWDRRFYGYTF
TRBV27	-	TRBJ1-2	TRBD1	TGTGCCAGCAGTTTAACAGGGGGCCGCACGAATGGCTACACCTTC	CASSLTGGRTNGYTF
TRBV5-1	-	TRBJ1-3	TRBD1	TGCGCCAGCAGCCCGGGCAGGACAGGACGAAACACCATATATTTT	CASSPGRTGRNTIYF
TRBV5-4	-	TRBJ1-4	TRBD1	TGTGCCAGCAGCTTGACAGGGGGCGACGGGAAACTGTTTTTT	CASSLTGGDGKLFF
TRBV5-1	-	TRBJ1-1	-	TGCGCCAGCAGCCTGGGCGGGGGCAGCACTGAAGCTTTCTTT	CASSLGGGSTEAFF
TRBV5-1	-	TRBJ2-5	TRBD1	TGCGCCAGCAGCCGGACAGGGTCGTATCAAGAGACCCAGTACTTC	CASSRTGSYQETQYF
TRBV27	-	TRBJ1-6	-	TGTGCCAGCAGTAAAGGTCGTCAGGGGCTGGGTAATTCACCCCTCCACTTT	CASSKGRQGLGNSPLHF
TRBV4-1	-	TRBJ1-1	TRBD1	TGCGCCAGCTTCTCTTTGGGACAGGTGAACACTGAAGCTTTCTTT	CASFSLGQVNTEAFF
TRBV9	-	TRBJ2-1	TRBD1	TGTGCCAGCAGCAGTGGACAGGAGATGAGGAATGAGCAGTTCTTC	CASSSGQEMRNEQFF
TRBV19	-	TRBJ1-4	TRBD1	TGTGCCAGTACTAAGACAGGGCAAAATGAAAAACTGTTTTTT	CASTKTGQNEKLFF
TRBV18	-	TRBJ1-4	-	TGTGCCAGCTCACCAGGGGCAGGGAATGAAAAACTGTTTTTT	CASSPGAGNEKLFF
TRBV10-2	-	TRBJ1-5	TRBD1	TGCGCCAGCAGTGCCCTCCGGGAGACAGGGTCTCAGCCCCAGCATTTT	CASSALRETGSQPQHF
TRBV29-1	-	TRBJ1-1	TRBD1	TGCAGCGTGGAGACAGGGATGGACACTGAAGCTTTCTTT	CSVETGMDTEAFF
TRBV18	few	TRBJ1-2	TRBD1	TGTGCCAGCTCACCCTACCGGGACAGCAACCTAAACTATGGCTACACCTTC	CASSPYRDSNLNYGYTF
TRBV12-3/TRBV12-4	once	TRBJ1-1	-	TGTGCCAGCACCATGAACACTGAAGCTTTCTTT	CASTMNTEAFF
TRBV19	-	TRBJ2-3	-	TGTGCCAGTAGTGCCCGGGGAGGGGGGGGAGGGACAGATACGCAGTATTTT	CASSARGGGGGTDTQYF
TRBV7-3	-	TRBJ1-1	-	TGTGCCAGCAGCTTAAATAGGAACACTGAAGCTTTCTTT	CASSLNRNTEAFF
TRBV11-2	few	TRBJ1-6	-	TGTGCCGTATCAAGCCAGGGAGGTTATTCACCCCTCCACTTT	CAVSSQGGYSPLHF
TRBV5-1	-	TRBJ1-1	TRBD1	TGCGCCAGCAGATCCGGGACAGGGGGCGCCGGGGGTGGCGCTTTCTTT	CASRSGTGGAGGGAFF
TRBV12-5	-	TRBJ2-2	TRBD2	TGTGCTAGTGGTTTGGCCTCCCTCCGACTAGCGGGAGAAACCGCGAACACCGGGGAGCTGTTTTTT	CASGLASLRLAGETANTGELFF
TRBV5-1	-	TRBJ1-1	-	TGCGCCAGCAGCGGGGCGACAGGAGCCGTCACTGAAGCTTTCTTT	CASSGATGAVTEAFF
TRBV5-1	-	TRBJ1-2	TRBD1	TGCGCCAGCAGCTTGGCTCCAGGACAGGAGCTTAACTATGGCTACACCTTC	CASSLAPGQELNYGYTF
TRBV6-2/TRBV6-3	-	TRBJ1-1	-	TGTGCCAGCAGTTGGGAGGAGAACACTGAAGCTTTCTTT	CASSWEENTEAFF